This T cell receptor (beta chain) was observed in a study of T cells in women clearing cervical HPV infection (dated by TCRdb to 2017 to 2018). For the wider study: The cases were some 26 women with histologically confirmed HPV16-related CIN3 or worse, and 2 of those women had invasive cancers. The exploratory proof-of-principle case-control study was nested within the Guanacaste HPV Natural History Study in Costa Rica and compared TCR repertoires across cervical HPV16 outcomes. For cases, the median interval between lesion detection and blood sampling was around 150 days, with an interquartile range of roughly 90 to 200 days. Five blinded duplicates per group were added as quality controls, so that some 60 samples were obtained: some 50 participants and some 10 replicates. Blood from cases was drawn at the visit where the lesion was first identified, while blood from controls was drawn once the infection was no longer detected. The parent cohort enrolled roughly 9,600 women aged 18 or older in Guanacaste, Costa Rica, during about 1992 to 1994 and followed them for over six years. A median age of around 30 years was observed in cases versus 37 to 45 in controls, and no significant differences in baseline characteristics were found. The approximately 23 controls were women who cleared a single incident HPV16 infection within 12 months without developing precancer or cancer. HLA typing was available for only a few women, so HLA type could not be excluded as a confounder. Cases were matched to controls by age within five years and by the year the sample was collected.

Overall study results and their limits: T-cell numbers per sample were unknown, so richness differences could reflect varying T-cell content rather than repertoire biology. The cross-sectional design could not show whether the associations came before the infection or were a result of it, and neither effector/memory subsets nor HPV-specific T cells were isolated. Cases had lower TRBV6-7 relative abundance than controls (approximately 0.11% versus 0.16%; Bonferroni P = 0.0008). Random forest classifiers that combined richness and V gene abundances separated cases from controls with an estimated AUC of around 0.84. Across sequencing depths, CIN3+ cases showed significantly higher TCR repertoire richness than controls, but evenness did not differ between the groups.

Concerning this clone itself: No antigen is known for it. The sequenced fragment ends 3 residues before the CDR3 boundary, so the rest is inferred from the germline J gene.

Every participant had a single incident cervical HPV16 infection, and prevalent HPV16 infections were excluded. Cervical HPV DNA was detected with MY09/MY11 PCR, and genotyping was done by dot-blot hybridization. Fifteen mL of heparinized blood were centrifuged, and the buffy coat was split into aliquots, frozen at -30 degrees C, and then kept at -80 degrees C. Genomic DNA was extracted from buffy coat specimens using QIAGEN kits. Using the immunoSEQ assay, multiplex PCR amplified TCR beta CDR3 regions from an average of approximately 1,200 ng of genomic DNA per sample. To correct primer bias, the assay used a complete synthetic TCR repertoire to set an amplification baseline. Amplicons were sequenced on the Illumina platform. The source study handled its data this way. Error correction of the sequences involved clustering with frequency ratios plus a modified nearest-neighbor algorithm, after which the sequences were analyzed in the immunoSEQ Analyzer using IMGT gene definitions. At each rarefaction depth, TCR richness and evenness were averaged across 20 rarefaction repeats, and any sample with fewer sequences than the depth was left out. Wilcoxon rank sum tests with FDR correction were used to compare relative abundances of V, D and J genes between the groups. In the blinded duplicates, the intraclass correlation was approximately 96% for TCR richness and averaged about 80% across 66 gene segments. Drawn from immuneACCESS, this table holds only the in-frame rearrangements with V and J called that TCRdb kept. Clones are partly lost; checked studies trace under half to an unresolved V gene and leave the rest unexplained. V and J calls and clone size are copied from that table; D and trimming were computed from the DNA. The table for this sample records tens of thousands of clones. Less than 8.5% of the sample is taken by the ten largest.

V lost 4 bases and J lost 2 bases; the stretch between them is 12 bases long. CDR1 SGHRS and CDR2 YFSETQ were looked up in the germline V gene. The CDR3 spans 14 residues, from the cysteine through the phenylalanine. Part of the CDR3 DNA is given, 33 bases translated from base 1. The chain is made from TRBV5-1 and TRBJ2-5, with the D gene call left open. The clonotype originates from a woman between 18 and 75 years old with a cervical HPV16 infection that either progressed to CIN3+ or cleared (not recorded which). Sequencing was performed on blood buffy coat. The CDR3 region has the sequence CASSPATSQETQYF. The sequenced part of the CDR3 DNA is TGCGCCAGCAGCCCTGCCACATCTCAAGAGACC. The CDR3 plus the reference TRBV5-1 and TRBJ2-5 genes for the other parts give the full variable domain: KAGVTQTPRYLIKTRGQQVTLSCSPISGHRSVSWYQQTPGQGLQFLFEYFSETQRNKGNFPGRFSGRQFSNSRSEMNVSTLELGDSALYLCASSPATSQETQYFGPGTRLLVL.